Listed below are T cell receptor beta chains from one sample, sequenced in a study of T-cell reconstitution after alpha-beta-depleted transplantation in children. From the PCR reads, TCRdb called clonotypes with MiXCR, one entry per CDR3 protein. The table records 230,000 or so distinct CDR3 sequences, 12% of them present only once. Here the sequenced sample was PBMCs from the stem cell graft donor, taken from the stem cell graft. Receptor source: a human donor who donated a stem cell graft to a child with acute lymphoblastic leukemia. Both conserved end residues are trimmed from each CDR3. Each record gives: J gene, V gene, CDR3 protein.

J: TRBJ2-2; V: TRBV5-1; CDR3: ASSFSGTENTGELF
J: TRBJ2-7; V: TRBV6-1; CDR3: ASRRTSGGASYEQY
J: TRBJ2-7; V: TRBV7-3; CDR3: ASSRQGADEQY
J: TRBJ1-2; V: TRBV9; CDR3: ASSPDDIYGYT
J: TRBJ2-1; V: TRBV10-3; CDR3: AISETGASYNEQF
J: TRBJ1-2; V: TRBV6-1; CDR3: ASTPGQGFFDANGYT
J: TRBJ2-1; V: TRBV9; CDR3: ASSPGTQHNEQF
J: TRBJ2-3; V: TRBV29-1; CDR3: SADDPLRDTQY
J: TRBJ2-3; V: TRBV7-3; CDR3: ASSESGTFTDTQY
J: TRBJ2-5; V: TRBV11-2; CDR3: ASSLEGDRQTQY
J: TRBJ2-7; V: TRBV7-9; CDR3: ASIRGGVGNPYEQY
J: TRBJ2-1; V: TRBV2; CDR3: AGQRGANNEQF
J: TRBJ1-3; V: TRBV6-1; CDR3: ASSEFPGAQSGNTIY
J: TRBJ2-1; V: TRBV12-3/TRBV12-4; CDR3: ASRGLAGGPSYNEQF
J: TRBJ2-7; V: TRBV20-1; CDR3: SARDVGAGLEQY
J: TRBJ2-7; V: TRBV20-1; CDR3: SARDSTSARGEQY
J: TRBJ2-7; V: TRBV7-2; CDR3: ASSPRGQLPYEQY
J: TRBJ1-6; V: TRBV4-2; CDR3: ASSQDRANTNSPLH